The entry below gives a single T cell receptor beta chain sequence along with its context. The antigen remains undetermined. Germline-derived CDR1 and CDR2 are DFQATT and SNEGSKA (reference sequence). The CDR3 contains 14 residues. V dropped 0 bases and J dropped 2 bases, with 11 bases sitting between them. This sample is part of a study of CD8 T cells in ankylosing spondylitis. Whole-study findings and limits: The study looked at matched synovial fluid samples from ankylosing spondylitis patients. Disease-linked clones were reported to be significantly enriched there. A motif of under 10 highly homologous TCR beta variants was seen as apparently characteristic of ankylosing spondylitis blood.

TCRdb reprocessed the 5' RACE reads via MiXCR and lists one record per CDR3 protein. The profile shows 250,000 or so distinct CDR3 sequences, around 10% of them singletons. This sequence was found in a male donor with ankylosing spondylitis or in good health (not recorded which). The source material was blood, either unsorted or a sorted T cell fraction (not recorded which). The chain couples TRBV20-1 to TRBJ2-7, with D possibly matching TRBD2 (5 bases). The CDR3 nucleotides read TGCAGTGCTAGAGATAGGAGGTCCCCCTACGAGCAGTACTTC. Translated, it gives CSARDRRSPYEQYF.